This TCR beta chain was sequenced during a study of blood T cells in healthy people across ages. Together with a sample-barcoded 5' primer, a J-beta primer mix was included in a second PCR lasting about 6 to 11 cycles. MiXCR was run by TCRdb on the 5' RACE reads, yielding one entry per CDR3 protein. Seen here are some 1.6 million distinct CDR3 sequences, around 36% observed once, and the top ten hold approximately 11%. The CDR3 totals 15 residues. V was cut by 5 bases and J by 3 bases, with 16 bases left in between. Looked up from germline, CDR1 is MNHEY and CDR2 is SMNVEV (reference sequence). The V gene is TRBV27, the J gene TRBJ2-5; a weak D match, TRBD1 (6 bases). The sample comprised blood. The sequence came from a woman in her 30s in good health. The CDR3 bases are TGTGCCAGCAGTACCATAACAGGGTTGGAAGAGACCCAGTACTTC. This translates into CASSTITGLEETQYF.